This T cell receptor (beta chain) was sequenced for a study of blood T cell repertoires in COVID-19 (dated by TCRdb to about 2020). General notes on the study: Collaborator samples came from the United States, Italy and Spain and covered acute and convalescent phases of COVID-19. The repertoires were made available in a free public database intended to serve as a resource for research on the immune response to SARS-CoV-2. The samples were drawn from two sources: the first 160 participants of the ongoing ImmuneRACE study, and 1,000 to 1,500 subjects contributed by 6 global collaborators. HLA class I and class II types, where available, came from metadata supplied by the sample provider rather than from assay-based typing. Subjects who had been exposed to COVID-19, were actively infected with it, or had recovered from it provided the deeply sampled blood TCRbeta repertoires that made up the dataset. The prospective study material was composed of cDNA or gDNA derived from T cells, B-cell-depleted T cells, or PBMCs. Nearly every sample came with metadata listing a de-identified subject ID, COVID-19 status, age in years and sex.

The CDR3 measures 13 amino acids from cysteine to phenylalanine. Solely the CDR3 DNA is kept, with 39 bases framed from the first base. Sequences SGHTA (CDR1) and FQGTGA (CDR2) are obtained from the germline V gene. The V and J ends are trimmed by 5 bases and 4 bases, leaving 12 bases between them. Each collaborating institution followed its own protocols to collect whole blood in K2EDTA tubes. Collaborator samples were shipped for TCRbeta analysis as frozen whole blood, isolated PBMCs, or DNA extracted from either sample type. Broader findings and caveats from the paper: The quantity of clinical and demographic metadata differed by source and by participant and was supplied without curation.

TCRbeta CDR3 regions were amplified from genomic DNA using the immunoSEQ Assay, a bias-controlled multiplex PCR. The study's own analysis went as follows. Within the assay, amplification of reference gene primers was used to estimate how many nucleated cells each sample contained. Sequence reads were collapsed and filtered to measure the absolute abundance of every unique TCRbeta CDR3 rearrangement. Productive Simpson clonality was computed per sample as the square root of Simpson's diversity index over productive rearrangements. Imported from immuneACCESS, the table was reduced by TCRdb to in-frame sequences with V and J called. These copies leave out some clones; in studies compared against another copy, an unresolved V gene accounts for under half, and the cause of the remainder is not known. That table gives V, J and clone size, and the DNA gave D and trimming. For this sample the table gives about 130,000 clones, of which approximately 80% were detected only once. 9.7% of the sample belongs to the ten largest clones.

With respect to this clone: This clone's antigen is unknown. No base quality information exists; no much larger clone differs at one position.

The sequence joins TRBV7-3 to TRBJ2-7, and the D gene may be TRBD1, 6 bases matching. The sample taken for sequencing was peripheral blood. This receptor was taken from a man aged 35-49 years with active or convalescent COVID-19. The nucleotides are TGTGCCAGCAGCCCGATCAGGGGTTACGAGCAGTACTTC. This is translated as CASSPIRGYEQYF.